The 31 T cell receptor beta chains reported below all come from one sample, sequenced in a study of spatial heterogeneity in lung cancer. Time point denoted: blood at routine non-recurrence follow-up after resection. The authors sequenced whole RNA from tumor, nontumor lung or frozen PBMC without sorting. MiXCR, run by TCRdb on the 5' RACE reads, gives a single entry per CDR3 protein. The sample shows around 110,000 distinct CDR3 sequences, more than 10% of them seen only once. Source: PBMCs, taken at follow-up. Every receptor here comes from a male donor with early-stage non-small cell lung cancer.

V usage is TRBV5-5 and J usage is TRBJ2-7, with D tentatively TRBD2 (6 bases). CDR1 is SGHKS and CDR2 is YYEKEE in the germline V gene (reference sequence). This CDR3 contains 13 residues. V lost 2 bases to trimming and J lost 2 bases, with 8 bases between them. The CDR3: CASSFRGTYEQYF. The CDR3 DNA follows: TGTGCCAGCAGCTTTCGGGGGACCTACGAGCAGTACTTC.

The rearrangement joins TRBV9 to TRBJ2-1; 9 bases fit TRBD2. Germline CDR1 is SGDLS and CDR2 is YYNGEE. V shed 3 bases, J shed 4 bases, and the junction held 17 bases outside the gene matches. CDR3 size: 19 residues. The CDR3 nucleotides are TGTGCCAGCAGCGCCCGCAAAGAGGTTTTAGCGGGGGTTTACAATGAGCAGTTCTTC. It encodes CASSARKEVLAGVYNEQFF.

V is TRBV5-4 and J is TRBJ2-1; 10 bases match TRBD2. The germline V gene encodes CDR1 SGHNT and CDR2 YYREEE (reference sequence). Germline trimming cut 5 bases from V and 0 bases from J; bases unmatched to any gene: 2. This CDR3 spans 15 amino acids. CDR3 sequence reads: CASRRTSGSYNEQFF. Written as DNA, the CDR3 is TGTGCCAGCAGGCGGACTAGCGGCTCCTACAATGAGCAGTTCTTC.

The V call is TRBV6-1, the J call TRBJ2-7; the D gene is possibly TRBD1 (5 bases). The CDR3 covers 14 residues. Germline V gene data show CDR1 as MNHNS and CDR2 as SASEGT. Trimming pared 0 bases from V and 7 bases from J, leaving 13 bases between. The CDR3 reads CASSEAGPSSEQYF. The CDR3, as DNA: TGTGCCAGCAGTGAAGCGGGGCCCTCCTCAGAGCAGTACTTC.

This clonotype was counted only a few times. At one end, the junction sequence differs from germline, possibly due to a read error. The rearrangement links TRBV18 to TRBJ2-7, with a weak D call TRBD1 (5 bases). Germline CDR1 reads KGHSH; CDR2 reads LQKENI. The CDR3 is 14 amino acids. The CDR3 bases are TGTGCCAGCTCCCCACCAGGGATCATCTACGAGCAGTACTTC. It yields the protein CASSPPGIIYEQYF.

J is TRBJ2-6 and V is TRBV18; D ambiguous. The CDR3 has 16 residues. Germline CDR1 and CDR2: KGHSH and LQKENI. V was cut by 6 bases and J by 4 bases, with 16 bases left in between. CDR3 nucleotides: TGTGCCAGCTCGATCCCTGGGCTCTCAGGGGCCAACGTCCTGACTTTC. This encodes CASSIPGLSGANVLTF.

This chain links TRBV24-1 with TRBJ2-1, with TRBD2 identical over 10 bases. CDR1 and CDR2 (germline): KGHDR, SFDVKD. The V gene end was trimmed by 3 bases and the J gene end by 4 bases; junction bases not matched to a gene: 11. This CDR3 comprises 18 residues. Here the CDR3 DNA reads TGTGCCACCAGTGATCCCGAAATAACTAGCGGGGCTTACAATGAGCAGTTCTTC. It codes for CATSDPEITSGAYNEQFF.

This sequence joins TRBV27 and TRBJ2-5; the match to TRBD2 covers 11 bases. The CDR3 has 16 amino acids. Trimming cost V 6 bases and J 4 bases; bases outside gene matches: 10. Germline V gene data show CDR1 as MNHEY and CDR2 as SMNVEV (reference sequence). CDR3 protein: CASSPSLAGVGETQYF. The CDR3 nucleotides read TGTGCCAGCAGCCCCTCACTAGCGGGGGTGGGAGAGACCCAGTACTTC.

As to this clonotype: The junction and the germline gene differ at one end; a read error may be behind it. The CDR3 region is CAFGRLLSENTIYF. CDR3 sequence (DNA): TGTGCCTTTGGTCGACTCCTCTCTGAAAACACCATATATTTT. The rearrangement uses TRBV30 and TRBJ1-3; no clear D. The CDR3 contains 14 residues. The germline V gene encodes CDR1 GTSNPN and CDR2 SVGIG (reference sequence).

This clonotype was recorded at least ten times. The V and J genes are TRBV11-2 and TRBJ2-1, with D perhaps matching TRBD2 (6 bases). Trimming took 3 bases from V and 5 from J, leaving 14 bases between them. The V gene's germline CDR1 is SGHAT and CDR2 FQNNGV. The CDR3 contains 15 residues. CDR3 residues: CASSFLPGGDNEQFF. The CDR3 coding sequence is TGTGCCAGCAGCTTCCTCCCCGGGGGAGACAATGAGCAGTTCTTC.

This clonotype was found a few times. The V and J genes are TRBV20-1 and TRBJ2-1; D is possibly TRBD1 or TRBD2 (6 bases each). Germline V lookup: CDR1 DFQATT, CDR2 SNEGSKA (reference sequence). The CDR3 is made up of 16 amino acids. The V end was cut by 0 bases, the J end by 0 bases, with 12 bases between. CDR3 sequence reads: CSARDPGGRSYNEQFF. In DNA, the CDR3 is TGCAGTGCTAGAGACCCCGGGGGCCGCTCCTACAATGAGCAGTTCTTC.

Only a few counts were recorded for this clonotype. The rearrangement links TRBV14 to TRBJ2-7, with a possible D match to TRBD1 (6 bases). CDR3 length: 15 residues. Trimming pared 4 bases from V and 4 bases from J, leaving 17 bases between. Germline CDR1 reads SGHDN; CDR2 reads FVKESK. This chain's CDR3 is CASSLPQGRIYEQYF. CDR3 nucleotide sequence: TGTGCCAGCAGCCTACCCCAGGGGCGCATTTACGAGCAGTACTTC.

The rearrangement joins TRBV5-1 to TRBJ2-1; the D gene is possibly TRBD1 (6 bases). Germline V gene sequence: CDR1 SGHRS, CDR2 YFSETQ. This CDR3 comprises 15 residues. With 4 bases removed from V and 4 bases from J, the gap between germline ends came to 15 bases. CDR3 nucleotide sequence: TGCGCCAGCAGCACCCAGGGGCCGGCTTACAATGAGCAGTTCTTC. As protein: CASSTQGPAYNEQFF.

This clonotype was found many times. The chain uses TRBV13 and TRBJ2-5, with 8 bases matching TRBD2. V was clipped by 5 bases and J by 5 bases; unmatched bases: 10. CDR1 and CDR2 from the germline V gene are PRHDT and FYEKMQ (reference sequence). The CDR3 contains 15 residues. Here the CDR3 reads CASSGAGTSVETQYF. The CDR3 DNA is TGTGCCAGCAGCGGGGCCGGGACTAGTGTGGAGACCCAGTACTTC.

The genes are TRBV7-9 and TRBJ1-1, with D unresolved. CDR3 size: 13 residues. With 5 bases removed from V and 1 base from J, the gap between germline ends came to 8 bases. Germline-derived CDR1 and CDR2 are SEHNR and FQNEAQ (reference sequence). The CDR3 nucleotides are TGTGCCAGCAGCCCACAAAAGAACACTGAAGCTTTCTTT. It encodes CASSPQKNTEAFF.

There are a few counts of this clonotype. The chain joins TRBV3-1 to TRBJ1-6; 7 bases are a match to TRBD1. After removal of 2 bases from V and 7 bases from J, the junction contained 8 bases not matched to a gene. Germline V gives CDR1 LGHDT, CDR2 YNNKEL (reference sequence). CDR3 length equals 16 residues. The CDR3: CASSQHTGVSNSPLHF. The CDR3 bases are TGTGCCAGCAGCCAACATACAGGGGTTTCCAATTCACCCCTCCACTTT.

The chain links TRBV27 to TRBJ2-3, with 8 bases identical to TRBD1. CDR3 size: 13 residues. Germline V lookup: CDR1 MNHEY, CDR2 SMNVEV (reference sequence). J was trimmed by 5 bases and V by 6 bases; bases with no gene match: 4. The chain's CDR3 is CASSRGRIDTQYF. The DNA of the CDR3 is TGTGCCAGCAGCAGGGGGCGCATAGATACGCAGTATTTT.

The table lists this clonotype with a few counts. One end of the junction fails to match germline, which may point to a read error. V and J are TRBV2 and TRBJ2-1; D gene unclear. Germline V gene data show CDR1 as SNHLY and CDR2 as FYNNEI. This CDR3 has 14 residues. Here the CDR3 reads CASSDRPARSSWVF. The CDR3 nucleotides read TGTGCCAGCAGTGATCGACCCGCACGATCCTCGTGGGTCTTC.

This clonotype was detected only a few times. J is TRBJ1-2 and V is TRBV20-1, with 8 nucleotides matching TRBD1. J gave up 0 bases and V 4 bases, and 7 bases lay outside the gene matches. Germline V lookup: CDR1 DFQATT, CDR2 SNEGSKA (reference sequence). CDR3 size: 15 residues. The CDR3 region is CSATAGQATNYGYTF. The CDR3 DNA reads TGCAGTGCTACCGCGGGACAGGCTACTAACTATGGCTACACCTTC.

This clonotype occurred a few times. The rearrangement uses TRBV19 and TRBJ2-6; D call uncertain. This CDR3 is built from 19 residues. The germline V gene has CDR1 LNHDA and CDR2 SQIVND (reference sequence). Trimming removed 4 bases from V and 0 bases from J, with 19 bases in between. The CDR3 DNA is TGTGCCAGTAGTAGAGCTCTTCAGGCAGCCGACTCTGGGGCCAACGTCCTGACTTTC. Protein sequence: CASSRALQAADSGANVLTF.

The chain has TRBV10-3 and TRBJ2-3; no definite D call. CDR1 and CDR2 (germline): ENHRY, SYGVKD. Trimming shortened V by 2 bases and J by 2 bases, and 14 bases separated the two germline ends. This CDR3 contains 16 residues. The CDR3 reads CAISEPTSRYTDTQYF. The CDR3, as DNA: TGTGCCATCAGTGAGCCCACCTCGAGATACACAGATACGCAGTATTTT.

This clonotype was observed a few times. The genes are TRBV10-3 and TRBJ1-6; D not resolved. Trimming shortened V by 2 bases and J by 1 base, and 15 bases separated the two germline ends. The CDR3 covers 18 residues. Germline loops: CDR1 ENHRY, CDR2 SYGVKD. The CDR3 DNA follows: TGTGCCATCAGTGAGAAAGCGGGGAGTCGGTCCTATAATTCACCCCTCCACTTT. Protein sequence: CAISEKAGSRSYNSPLHF.

In DNA form, the CDR3 reads TGCAGCGTTGAAGATGCAGGTCCATCTAGGTATGGCTACACCTTC. Protein product: CSVEDAGPSRYGYTF. The gene calls are TRBV29-1 and TRBJ1-2; no clear D gene. The CDR3 contains 15 residues. The V gene's germline CDR1 is SQVTM and CDR2 ANQGSEA. V was pared by 0 bases and J by 5 bases, with 16 bases between.

This sequence joins TRBV4-3 and TRBJ1-6, with D perhaps TRBD1 (6 bases). V lost 0 bases, J lost 6 bases, and 9 bases lay in between. The CDR3 contains 15 residues. Germline V gene data show CDR1 as LGHNA and CDR2 as YSLEER. As DNA, the CDR3 is TGCGCCAGCAGCCAAGATGTGGGGGCTAATTCACCCCTCCACTTT. It encodes CASSQDVGANSPLHF.

The J gene is TRBJ2-7, the V gene TRBV30; 9 positions agree with TRBD1. This CDR3 spans 13 amino acids. Germline CDR1 reads GTSNPN; CDR2 reads SVGIG (reference sequence). Unmatched junction bases numbered 7, after V lost 5 bases and J lost 5 bases. The CDR3 DNA follows: TGTGCCTGGTCCCGGGACAGGGACGACGAGCAGTACTTC. Protein product: CAWSRDRDDEQYF.

The sample holds a few counts of this clonotype. The V call is TRBV18, the J call TRBJ2-7; the D gene is possibly TRBD1 (6 bases). In germline, CDR1 is KGHSH, CDR2 LQKENI. The CDR3 runs to 14 residues. Deletions cut 3 bases from V and 2 bases from J, with 11 bases between. CDR3 protein: CASSPETGTYEQYF. The CDR3, as DNA: TGTGCCAGCTCACCGGAGACAGGCACCTACGAGCAGTACTTC. Complete variable domain (other parts from reference TRBV18 and TRBJ2-7): NAGVMQNPRHLVRRRGQEARLRCSPMKGHSHVYWYRQLPEEGLKFMVYLQKENIIDESGMPKERFSAEFPKEGPSILRIQQVVRGDSAAYFCASSPETGTYEQYFGPGTRLTVT.

This clonotype was detected many times. This chain joins TRBV5-1 and TRBJ2-7; unclear D gene. Germline V gives CDR1 SGHRS, CDR2 YFSETQ. The CDR3 is made up of 13 amino acids. Trimming removed 0 bases from V and 3 bases from J, with 7 bases in between. The DNA of the CDR3 is TGCGCCAGCAGCTTGGCCAGCAGCTACGAGCAGTACTTC. Translated: CASSLASSYEQYF.

In its sample, this clonotype was seen many times. The chain is built from TRBV6-5 and TRBJ1-5; no firm D call. Per the germline V gene, CDR1 is MNHEY and CDR2 is SVGAGI. This CDR3 contains 13 residues. Trimming took off 5 bases at V and 5 bases at J, with 10 bases between the two ends. CDR3 loop: CASSPQRDQPQHF. The CDR3 DNA reads as TGTGCCAGCAGTCCCCAGAGAGATCAGCCCCAGCATTTT.

The chain is built from TRBV2 and TRBJ1-2; 9 positions agree with TRBD1. The CDR3 sequence is 14 residues long. CDR1 SNHLY and CDR2 FYNNEI come from the germline V gene. The V segment lost 5 bases and the J segment 2 bases; nucleotides outside the gene matches: 3. CDR3: CASSTGQGNYGYTF. DNA for the CDR3: TGTGCCAGCAGTACTGGACAGGGGAACTATGGCTACACCTTC.

This chain joins TRBV6-6 and TRBJ2-1; perhaps TRBD1 as D (6 bases). V lost 5 bases and J 12 bases, leaving 20 bases between the germline ends. CDR3 length equals 14 residues. Germline V gives CDR1 MNHNY, CDR2 SVGAGI (reference sequence). The DNA of the CDR3 is TGTGCCAGCAGTACCCCGGGACATGGGTATGGGCAGTTCTTC. It codes for CASSTPGHGYGQFF.

As regards this clonotype: The germline gene is not matched at one end of the junction; a read error may be the cause. The chain combines TRBV7-2 with TRBJ1-3, with D possibly TRBD1 on 5 matching bases. Germline CDR1 SGHTA, CDR2 FQGNSA. The CDR3 covers 13 residues. This chain's CDR3 is CASSNRLWGTSNF. The CDR3 DNA is TGTGCCAGCAGCAACCGCTTGTGGGGGACGAGTAATTTT.